This passage covers 14 T cell receptor beta chains from one sample sequenced in a study of T cell repertoires in cytomegalovirus infection (dated by TCRdb to about 2019). Sequencing instrument: Illumina HiSeq 1500. Using fastp trimming at Q25 and MiXCR clonotype assembly, TCRdb reanalyzed the public sequencing data and kept in-frame beta chains. CDR3 protein sequences are deduplicated, and each keeps its most common genes and DNA. The sample table records around 180,000 distinct CDR3 sequences; about 21% of these occur just once. Around 3.1% of the sample belongs to the ten largest clones. Input material: PBMCs. Every receptor here comes from a human donor in good health (CMV status not recorded). Some clones in this sample may be carry-over from other donors' samples.

The rearrangement joins TRBV5-1 to TRBJ2-7; 7 bases agree with TRBD1. CDR1 and CDR2 (germline): SGHRS, YFSETQ. This CDR3 is built from 15 residues. The trim removed 3 bases at V and 2 bases at J, leaving 8 bases unmatched. This CDR3 is CASSSGDSPTYEQYF. The CDR3 nucleotides read TGCGCCAGCAGCTCTGGGGACAGTCCAACCTACGAGCAGTACTTC.

CDR3 in DNA: TGTGCCAGCAGCCAGACTAGCGGGTTTTACAATGAGCAGTTCTTC. Protein sequence: CASSQTSGFYNEQFF. The chain carries TRBV3-1 and TRBJ2-1; 10 bases are a match to TRBD2. After removal of 3 bases from V and 4 bases from J, the junction contained 3 bases not matched to a gene. Germline V gene data show CDR1 as LGHDT and CDR2 as YNNKEL (reference sequence). The CDR3 has 15 amino acids.

This rearrangement joins TRBV7-9 to TRBJ1-2, with D tentatively TRBD1 (6 bases). This CDR3 has 14 residues. Trimming stripped 5 bases from V and 7 bases from J, with 17 bases between. Germline assignment: CDR1 SEHNR and CDR2 FQNEAQ (reference sequence). CDR3 residues: CASSPRTAGSGYTF. CDR3 DNA: TGTGCCAGCAGCCCTAGGACAGCGGGCAGTGGCTACACCTTC. Complete variable domain (other parts from reference TRBV7-9 and TRBJ1-2): DTGVSQNPRHKITKRGQNVTFRCDPISEHNRLYWYRQTLGQGPEFLTYFQNEAQLEKSRLLSDRFSAERPKGSFSTLEIQRTEQGDSAMYLCASSPRTAGSGYTFGSGTRLTVV.

V usage is TRBV3-1 and J usage is TRBJ1-3, with D unresolved. This CDR3 has 14 residues. The germline V gene has CDR1 LGHDT and CDR2 YNNKEL (reference sequence). The ends were cut back, 0 bases at V and 4 bases at J, with 7 bases in the middle. The DNA of the CDR3 is TGTGCCAGCAGCCAAGATAGCACCGGAAACACCATATATTTT. Translating it yields CASSQDSTGNTIYF.

The chain joins TRBV5-4 to TRBJ2-2, with 7 positions matching TRBD2. Germline V gene data show CDR1 as SGHNT and CDR2 as YYREEE (reference sequence). The CDR3 is made up of 16 amino acids. The ends lost 4 bases at V and 4 bases at J; junction bases unmatched: 10. CDR3 nucleotide sequence: TGTGCCAGCAGCCCGAGCGGGAACGGGCGCACCGGGGAGCTGTTTTTT. It yields the protein CASSPSGNGRTGELFF. The full variable domain, with the rest looked up from reference TRBV5-4 and TRBJ2-2, is ETGVTQSPTHLIKTRGQQVTLRCSSQSGHNTVSWYQQALGQGPQFIFQYYREEENGRGNFPPRFSGLQFPNYSSELNVNALELDDSALYLCASSPSGNGRTGELFFGEGSRLTVL.

This clonotype was counted at least ten times. The chain links TRBV28 to TRBJ2-1; 13 bases map to TRBD2. The CDR3 length is 18 residues. Germline CDR1 reads MDHEN; CDR2 reads SYDVKM. The J segment lost 1 base and the V segment lost 5 bases, leaving 8 bases of the junction unmatched. Written as DNA, the CDR3 is TGTGCCAGCAGTACGAGACTAGCGGGAGGCGTATCCTACAATGAGCAGTTCTTC. It encodes CASSTRLAGGVSYNEQFF.

J is TRBJ1-2 and V is TRBV6-6, with 7 bases that match TRBD1. The CDR3 is made up of 12 amino acids. V shed 7 bases, J shed 4 bases, and the junction held 3 bases outside the gene matches. Germline V lookup: CDR1 MNHNY, CDR2 SVGAGI (reference sequence). The CDR3 spells CASKGTAYGYTF. The DNA for the CDR3 is TGTGCCAGCAAAGGGACAGCCTATGGCTACACCTTC.

About this clonotype: A read error may explain this, as a much larger clone is one base away. The CDR3 coding sequence is TGTGCCAGCAGCCCCCAGGGCGCCAGCGCAGCTACGCAGTATTTT. This gives the protein CASSPQGASAATQYF. The chain has TRBV7-2 and TRBJ2-3; D might be TRBD1 (5 bases). The CDR3 length is 15 residues. The V end was cut by 5 bases, the J end by 8 bases, with 20 bases between. The V gene's germline CDR1 is SGHTA and CDR2 FQGNSA.

This chain uses TRBV30 with TRBJ2-5; D may be TRBD1 (5 bases). Germline CDR1 reads GTSNPN; CDR2 reads SVGIG (reference sequence). Between the trimmed V and J ends, which lost 8 bases and 1 base, there was a span of 11 bases. CDR3 length: 12 residues. The DNA of the CDR3 is TGTGCCGCTACAGGAAGCCAAGAGACCCAGTACTTC. Translating it yields CAATGSQETQYF.

The V gene is TRBV5-4, the J gene TRBJ2-2, with TRBD2 matching 12 bases. Germline V gene lookup returns CDR1 SGHNT and CDR2 YYREEE (reference sequence). This CDR3 contains 18 residues. Trimming at V came to 3 bases and at J to 5 bases, leaving 11 bases not matched to a gene. In DNA form, the CDR3 reads TGTGCCAGCAGCTCCCCTAGCGGGAGGGCCGTCGGTACCGGGGAGCTGTTTTTT. Residues: CASSSPSGRAVGTGELFF.

V and J are TRBV19 and TRBJ1-1; D is uncertain. CDR1 is LNHDA and CDR2 is SQIVND in the germline V gene (reference sequence). The V end lost 3 bases, the J end lost 1 base, and 9 bases lay between the germline ends. The CDR3 has 14 amino acids. The CDR3 sequence is CASSMFKANTEAFF. CDR3 DNA: TGTGCCAGTAGTATGTTCAAGGCGAACACTGAAGCTTTCTTT.

V gene TRBV20-1 combines with J gene TRBJ2-2; D remains unclear. The CDR3 has 14 residues. V was shortened by 5 bases and J by 6 bases, with 16 bases between the two germline ends. The germline gives CDR1 DFQATT, CDR2 SNEGSKA (reference sequence). CDR3 loop: CSAPGVGVPGELFF. The CDR3 nucleotides read TGCAGTGCTCCCGGCGTAGGAGTGCCCGGGGAGCTGTTTTTT.

At least ten counts were recorded for this clonotype. The V gene is TRBV12-3 or TRBV12-4, the J gene TRBJ1-1, with 7 bases aligning to TRBD1. With 3 bases clipped from V and 4 bases from J, the junction kept 2 bases outside the gene matches. This CDR3 comprises 13 residues. DNA of the CDR3: TGTGCCAGCAGTTTGACAGGGCCCACTGAAGCTTTCTTT. Translating gives CASSLTGPTEAFF.

Only a few counts were recorded for this clonotype. The chain employs TRBV12-3 or TRBV12-4 and TRBJ2-5, with a weak D call TRBD1 (6 bases). The V gene lost 2 bases and the J gene lost 4 bases, with 8 bases spanning the gap. The CDR3 runs 13 residues. The CDR3 loop is CASSLNRVETQYF. CDR3 DNA: TGTGCCAGCAGTTTAAACAGGGTAGAGACCCAGTACTTC.